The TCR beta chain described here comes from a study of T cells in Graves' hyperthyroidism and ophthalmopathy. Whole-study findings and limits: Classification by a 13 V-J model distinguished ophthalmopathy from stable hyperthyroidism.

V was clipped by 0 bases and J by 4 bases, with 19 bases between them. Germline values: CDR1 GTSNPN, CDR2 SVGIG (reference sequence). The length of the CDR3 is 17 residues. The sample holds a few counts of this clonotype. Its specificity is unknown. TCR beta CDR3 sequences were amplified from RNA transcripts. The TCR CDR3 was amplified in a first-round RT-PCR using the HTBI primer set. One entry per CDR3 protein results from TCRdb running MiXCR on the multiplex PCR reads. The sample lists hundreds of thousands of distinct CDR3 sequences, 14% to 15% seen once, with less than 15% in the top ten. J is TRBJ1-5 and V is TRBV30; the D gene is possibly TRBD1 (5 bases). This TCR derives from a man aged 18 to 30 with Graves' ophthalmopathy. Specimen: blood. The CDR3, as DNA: TGTGCCTGGAGTGTGGGGAGTCGGTGGGGGTTTAATCAGCCCCAGCATTTT. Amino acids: CAWSVGSRWGFNQPQHF. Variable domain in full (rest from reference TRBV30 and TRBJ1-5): SQTIHQWPATLVQPVGSPLSLECTVEGTSNPNLYWYRQAAGRGLQLLFYSVGIGQISSEVPQNLSASRPQDRQFILSSKKLLLSDSGFYLCAWSVGSRWGFNQPQHFGDGTRLSIL.